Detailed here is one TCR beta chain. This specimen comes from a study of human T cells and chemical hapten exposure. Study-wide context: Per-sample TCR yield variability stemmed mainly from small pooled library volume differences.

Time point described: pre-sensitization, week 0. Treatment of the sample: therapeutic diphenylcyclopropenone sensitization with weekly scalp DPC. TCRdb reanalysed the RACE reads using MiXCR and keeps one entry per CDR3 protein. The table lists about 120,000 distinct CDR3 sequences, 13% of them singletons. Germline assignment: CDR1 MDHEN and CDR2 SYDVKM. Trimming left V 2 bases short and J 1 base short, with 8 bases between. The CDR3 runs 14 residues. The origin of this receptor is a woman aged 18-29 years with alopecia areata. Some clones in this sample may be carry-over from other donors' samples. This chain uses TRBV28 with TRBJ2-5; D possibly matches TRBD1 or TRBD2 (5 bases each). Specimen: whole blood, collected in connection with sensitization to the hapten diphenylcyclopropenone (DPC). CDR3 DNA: TGTGCCAGCAGTTTACCGGGGACCCAAGAGACCCAGTACTTC. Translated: CASSLPGTQETQYF.